This entry lists 28 T cell receptor beta chains sequenced from one sample in a study of blood T cells in healthy people across ages. Using a J-beta primer mix together with a sample-barcoded 5' primer, a second PCR was run for roughly 7 to 12 cycles. In TCRdb, the 5' RACE reads were re-called with MiXCR into one record per CDR3 protein. The sample shows around 800,000 distinct CDR3 sequences, less than 60% of them seen only once. The source material was blood. The origin of the receptors is a man older than 75 in good health.

On this clonotype itself: One junction end disagrees with the germline gene, perhaps due to a read error. The chain carries TRBV5-6 and TRBJ2-3; D remains ambiguous. CDR1 is SGHDT and CDR2 is YYEEEE in the germline V gene. The CDR3 consists of 16 residues. Here the CDR3 reads CASSLDQDRDTDTQYF. CDR3 coding DNA: TGTGCCAGCAGCTTGGATCAGGATAGAGACACAGACACGCAGTATTTT. Variable domain in full (rest from reference TRBV5-6 and TRBJ2-3): DAGVTQSPTHLIKTRGQQVTLRCSPKSGHDTVSWYQQALGQGPQFIFQYYEEEERQRGNFPDRFSGHQFPNYSSELNVNALLLGDSALYLCASSLDQDRDTDTQYFGPGTRLTVL.

The chain has TRBV7-6 and TRBJ1-2; 8 positions agree with TRBD1. Germline V gene lookup returns CDR1 SGHVS and CDR2 FNYEAQ. CDR3 length: 13 residues. J lost 8 bases, V lost 2 bases, and 4 bases had no gene match. The CDR3 is CASSLSGTGGYTF. The CDR3 region has the DNA TGTGCCAGCAGCTTATCCGGGACAGGAGGCTACACCTTC. Full variable domain (rest looked up from reference TRBV7-6 and TRBJ1-2): GAGVSQSPRYKVTKRGQDVALRCDPISGHVSLYWYRQALGQGPEFLTYFNYEAQQDKSGLPNDRFSAERPEGSISTLTIQRTEQRDSAMYRCASSLSGTGGYTFGSGTRLTVV.

This clonotype came up once. The chain carries TRBV27 and TRBJ2-5; TRBD1 might be the D (6 bases). Trimming shortened V by 6 bases and J by 1 base, and 15 bases separated the two germline ends. CDR3 length equals 15 residues. CDR1 is MNHEY, CDR2 SMNVEV, per germline (reference sequence). The CDR3 nucleotides read TGTGCCAGCAGCTGGCTCAGGGGTTTCCAAGAGACCCAGTACTTC. This codes for CASSWLRGFQETQYF.

This clonotype was found a few times. The genes are TRBV28 and TRBJ1-5, with 8 bases that match TRBD1. CDR3 length equals 12 residues. CDR1 is MDHEN and CDR2 is SYDVKM in the germline V gene. J was trimmed by 11 bases and V by 7 bases; bases with no gene match: 7. In DNA form, the CDR3 reads TGTGCCAGCAATCAGGGGGCCTTAGCCCAGCATTTT. Protein: CASNQGALAQHF.

This clonotype was counted at least ten times. The J gene is TRBJ2-1, the V gene TRBV20-1; TRBD2 matches at 10 bases. Germline V gene data show CDR1 as DFQATT and CDR2 as SNEGSKA (reference sequence). The CDR3 is 16 amino acids. J was trimmed by 3 bases and V by 1 base; bases with no gene match: 6. The DNA for the CDR3 is TGCAGTGCTAGAGCGGCTAGCGGGAGTTACTACAATGAGCAGTTCTTC. It translates to CSARAASGSYYNEQFF.

The V call is TRBV7-6, the J call TRBJ2-3, with D uncertain. Deletions cut 5 bases from V and 2 bases from J, with 14 bases between. This CDR3 has 15 amino acids. Germline-derived CDR1 and CDR2 are SGHVS and FNYEAQ. The CDR3 DNA reads as TGTGCCAGCAGCACCGACCTAGAGAACACAGATACGCAGTATTTT. This gives the protein CASSTDLENTDTQYF. The whole variable domain, filled in from reference TRBV7-6 and TRBJ2-3, reads GAGVSQSPRYKVTKRGQDVALRCDPISGHVSLYWYRQALGQGPEFLTYFNYEAQQDKSGLPNDRFSAERPEGSISTLTIQRTEQRDSAMYRCASSTDLENTDTQYFGPGTRLTVL.

V is TRBV20-1 and J is TRBJ2-7, with 7 bases matching TRBD2. The last part of the DNA fits TRBJ2-5 better; the J call may be wrong. CDR3 size: 12 residues. Germline CDR1 and CDR2: DFQATT and SNEGSKA (reference sequence). This chain's CDR3 is CSARLAVATQYF. As DNA, the CDR3 is TGCAGTGCTAGACTAGCGGTAGCGACCCAGTACTTC.

In this sample, this clonotype turned up a few times. The V and J genes are TRBV20-1 and TRBJ2-7, with 12 bases lining up with TRBD1. This CDR3 contains 15 residues. The V segment lost 8 bases and the J segment 7 bases; nucleotides outside the gene matches: 15. CDR1 and CDR2 (germline): DFQATT, SNEGSKA (reference sequence). CDR3 region: CSTHSGTGGLNEQYF. The CDR3 coding sequence is TGCAGTACCCATTCCGGGACAGGGGGCTTGAATGAGCAGTACTTC.

The table lists this clonotype with many counts. This chain connects TRBV7-2 to TRBJ1-1, with a possible D match to TRBD1 (6 bases). The CDR3 spans 14 residues. V gave up 5 bases and J gave up 4 bases, with 14 bases separating them. Germline values: CDR1 SGHTA, CDR2 FQGNSA. CDR3 sequence reads: CASSTGTSGTEAFF. DNA for the CDR3: TGTGCCAGCAGCACAGGGACGTCGGGCACTGAAGCTTTCTTT. Combining the CDR3 with reference TRBV7-2 and TRBJ1-1 gives the whole variable domain GAGVSQSPSNKVTEKGKDVELRCDPISGHTALYWYRQSLGQGLEFLIYFQGNSAPDKSGLPSDRFSAERTGGSVSTLTIQRTQQEDSAVYLCASSTGTSGTEAFFGQGTRLTVV.

This clonotype has just a few counts. The chain links TRBV12-3 or TRBV12-4 to TRBJ2-1, with D tentatively TRBD2 (6 bases). CDR3 length: 16 amino acids. Between the trimmed V and J ends, which lost 3 bases and 2 bases, there was a span of 14 bases. CDR3 sequence: CASSFGTSRAYNEQFF. In DNA, the CDR3 is TGTGCCAGCAGTTTTGGCACTAGCAGAGCCTACAATGAGCAGTTCTTC.

This clonotype was recorded once. The chain couples TRBV12-3 or TRBV12-4 to TRBJ2-1; 9 nucleotides line up with TRBD1. V lost 3 bases to trimming and J lost 5 bases; unmatched junction nucleotides: 8. The CDR3 contains 16 residues. CDR3 DNA: TGTGCCAGCAGTTTGTTAGGGGACAGGGTGAACAATGAGCAGTTCTTC. Its protein product is CASSLLGDRVNNEQFF.

The sample holds a few counts of this clonotype. The chain employs TRBV5-1 and TRBJ2-3, with D tentatively TRBD1 or TRBD2 (6 bases each). The V end lost 0 bases, the J end lost 3 bases, and 17 bases lay between the germline ends. This CDR3 is built from 17 residues. Germline-derived CDR1 and CDR2 are SGHRS and YFSETQ. This CDR3 is CASSLAGAIRRTDTQYF. DNA of the CDR3: TGCGCCAGCAGCTTGGCGGGGGCGATACGTAGGACAGATACGCAGTATTTT.

The CDR3 protein is CASSPLARANYGYTF. The CDR3 DNA follows: TGTGCCAGCAGCCCTCTGGCAAGGGCAAACTATGGCTACACCTTC. This sequence joins TRBV3-1 and TRBJ1-2; the D is unclear. The germline gives CDR1 LGHDT, CDR2 YNNKEL (reference sequence). Trimming shortened V by 4 bases and J by 2 bases, and 14 bases separated the two germline ends. The CDR3 sequence is 15 residues long.

This clonotype came up many times. The chain couples TRBV7-2 to TRBJ2-2; D is unresolved. In germline, CDR1 is SGHTA, CDR2 FQGNSA. Trimming took 1 base from V and 3 from J, leaving 3 bases between them. The CDR3 has 13 amino acids. This CDR3 reads CASSLGYTGELFF. The CDR3 DNA sequence: TGTGCCAGCAGCTTAGGTTACACCGGGGAGCTGTTTTTT.

V and J are TRBV20-1 and TRBJ2-3; perhaps TRBD2 as D (6 bases). Trimming pared 6 bases from V and 2 bases from J, leaving 18 bases between. From germline, CDR1 is DFQATT and CDR2 SNEGSKA (reference sequence). The CDR3 is 15 residues long. CDR3 nucleotide sequence: TGCAGTGCCCCGGTTCTAGCGACCGCCACAGATACGCAGTATTTT. This codes for CSAPVLATATDTQYF.

The sample holds a few counts of this clonotype. The V gene is TRBV29-1, the J gene TRBJ2-5; maybe TRBD2 (6 bases). Germline CDR1 reads SQVTM; CDR2 reads ANQGSEA. Trimming cost V 3 bases and J 9 bases, with 17 bases left between them. This CDR3 comprises 13 residues. The CDR3 is CSVDTVPGVAQYF. The CDR3 nucleotides read TGCAGCGTTGATACCGTCCCGGGGGTGGCCCAGTACTTC.

This clonotype was detected only a few times. The gene calls are TRBV10-3 and TRBJ2-5; D call uncertain. V shed 5 bases and J shed 2 bases, with 9 bases lying between them. This CDR3 has 13 residues. Germline lookup yields CDR1 ENHRY and CDR2 SYGVKD. For the CDR3, the DNA is TGTGCCATCAGTCGAAATGGACAAGAGACCCAGTACTTC. Amino acid sequence: CAISRNGQETQYF.

This clonotype was observed a few times. V gene TRBV6-4 combines with J gene TRBJ2-1; 14 bases agree with TRBD2. CDR1 MRHNA and CDR2 SNTAGT come from the germline V gene. The V and J ends lost 1 base and 9 bases, in that order; junction bases with no gene match: 5. The CDR3 covers 16 residues. CDR3 loop: CASSDLGTSGSREQFF. CDR3 nucleotide sequence: TGTGCCAGCAGTGACTTGGGGACTAGCGGGAGTCGTGAGCAGTTCTTC.

The V call is TRBV4-3, the J call TRBJ1-2, with D uncertain. Germline V gives CDR1 LGHNA, CDR2 YSLEER. The ends were cut back, 5 bases at V and 6 bases at J, with 13 bases in the middle. The CDR3 is 13 amino acids. DNA of the CDR3: TGCGCCAGCAGCTACTTTGGGGAGAATGGCTACACCTTC. This translates into CASSYFGENGYTF.

This clonotype has more than one count but fewer than ten. CDR3 in DNA: TGCAGTGCTAGGGGACAGGGGGCCGGCGATGAGCAGTTCTTC. It encodes CSARGQGAGDEQFF. V and J are TRBV20-1 and TRBJ2-1; 12 nucleotides agree with TRBD1. The CDR3 has 14 residues. The V gene's germline CDR1 is DFQATT and CDR2 SNEGSKA (reference sequence). V lost 3 bases, J lost 8 bases, and 5 bases stayed unmatched.

J is TRBJ2-5 and V is TRBV4-2, with 7 bases that match TRBD1. The CDR3 is made up of 15 amino acids. The V gene's germline CDR1 is LGHNA and CDR2 YNFKEQ. V gave up 1 base and J gave up 11 bases; unmatched junction bases: 13. The CDR3 is CASSQGDRVNNEQYF. The CDR3 DNA is TGTGCCAGCAGCCAAGGTGACAGGGTCAACAATGAGCAGTACTTC.

The V call is TRBV12-3 or TRBV12-4, the J call TRBJ2-7; TRBD2 is a possible D gene (6 bases). The CDR3 length is 15 residues. V gave up 7 bases and J gave up 1 base, with 17 bases separating them. CDR3 amino acids: CASTLALATSYEQYF. DNA of the CDR3: TGTGCCAGCACCCTAGCCCTAGCGACATCCTACGAGCAGTACTTC.

J is TRBJ2-7 and V is TRBV16, with 11 bases that match TRBD2. The CDR3 runs 16 residues. Germline V gene data show CDR1 as KGHSY and CDR2 as FQNENV. After removal of 2 bases from V and 3 bases from J, the junction contained 6 bases not matched to a gene. This CDR3 is CASSQPRLAGHYEQYF. CDR3 nucleotides: TGTGCCAGCAGCCAACCCCGACTAGCGGGACACTACGAGCAGTACTTC.

As for this clonotype: Since no conserved phenylalanine or tryptophan closes the CDR3, a read error is the likely cause. V is TRBV7-9 and J is TRBJ2-4; D is possibly TRBD2 (5 bases). The J call is doubtful: the DNA matches TRBJ2-7 better. Germline CDR1 reads SEHNR; CDR2 reads FQNEAQ (reference sequence). This CDR3 spans 15 amino acids. The CDR3 nucleotides read TGTGCCAGCAGCTTAGCCCCCGGGGAAGGGTACGAGCAGTACTAC. Encoded protein: CASSLAPGEGYEQYY.

This chain links TRBV20-1 with TRBJ1-6; D might be TRBD1 (5 bases). V was trimmed by 3 bases and J by 7 bases, leaving 10 bases between them. The CDR3 totals 13 residues. CDR1 is DFQATT, CDR2 SNEGSKA, per germline (reference sequence). CDR3 in DNA: TGCAGTGCTAGGGACAACCTAAATTCACCCCTCCACTTT. This sequence encodes CSARDNLNSPLHF.

V usage is TRBV20-1 and J usage is TRBJ1-5; D not resolved. The V gene's germline CDR1 is DFQATT and CDR2 SNEGSKA (reference sequence). The V end was cut by 1 base, the J end by 0 bases, with 10 bases between. The CDR3 length is 15 residues. The CDR3 nucleotides are TGCAGTGCTAGAGGGTCTGGAAATAGCAATCAGCCCCAGCATTTT. Residues: CSARGSGNSNQPQHF.

The chain combines TRBV5-1 with TRBJ2-2; a possible D gene is TRBD1 (5 bases). Looked up from germline, CDR1 is SGHRS and CDR2 is YFSETQ. The CDR3 is 15 amino acids. V was shortened by 0 bases and J by 1 base, with 7 bases between the two germline ends. This CDR3 is CASSLVQGNTGELFF. CDR3 nucleotide sequence: TGCGCCAGCAGCTTGGTTCAGGGGAACACCGGGGAGCTGTTTTTT.

The CDR3 bases are TGCAGTGCTAGTAAGGCTTCTCGGGGCAATGAGCAGTTCTTC. It specifies CSASKASRGNEQFF. The genes are TRBV20-1 and TRBJ2-1; maybe TRBD2 (5 bases). The CDR3 runs to 14 residues. Per germline, CDR1 DFQATT and CDR2 SNEGSKA (reference sequence). Trimming cost V 3 bases and J 6 bases, with 15 bases left between them.